This entry describes one T cell receptor beta chain. This entry belongs to a study of shared clonotypes between healthy human individuals. Study details: CD4 naive cells filled three plates per donor, CD4 memory three, CD8 naive two and CD8 memory one.

Germline-derived CDR1 and CDR2 are SGHRS and YFSETQ. This CDR3 is 16 amino acids long. V lost 7 bases, J lost 0 bases, and 10 bases stayed unmatched. The authors' processing: Filtering of immunoSEQ junctional sequences could not match full-length read filtering. TCRdb keeps only in-frame clones here, not all; method: immunoSEQ multiplex PCR. V, J and clone size are those of that table, while D and trimming were read from the DNA. The sample consists of about 2.3 million clones, roughly 93% of them appearing once. The sequence came from a man aged 18 to 29 in good health. Some clones in this sample may be carry-over from other donors' samples. The chain recombines TRBV5-1 with TRBJ2-1, with TRBD2 matching 7 bases. The sample taken for sequencing was naive CD4+ T cells from PBMCs. Subset defined: CD45RA+ positively selected. The CDR3 spells CASRVAGGSSYNEQFF. The DNA for the CDR3 is TGCGCCAGCCGGGTGGCAGGCGGGAGCTCCTACAATGAGCAGTTCTTC.